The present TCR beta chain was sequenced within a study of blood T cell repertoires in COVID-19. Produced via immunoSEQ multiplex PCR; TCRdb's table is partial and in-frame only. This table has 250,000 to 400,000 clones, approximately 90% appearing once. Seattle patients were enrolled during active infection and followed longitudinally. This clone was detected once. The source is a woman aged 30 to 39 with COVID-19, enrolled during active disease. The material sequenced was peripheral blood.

The CDR3 loop reads CASSLESGGRDEQFF. As DNA, the CDR3 is TGCGCCAGCAGCTTGGAGTCAGGGGGCAGGGATGAGCAGTTCTTC. The rearrangement uses TRBV5-1 and TRBJ2-1, with 8 bases that match TRBD1. The V segment lost 0 bases and the J segment 8 bases; nucleotides outside the gene matches: 7. CDR1 SGHRS and CDR2 YFSETQ come from the germline V gene. The CDR3 consists of 15 residues.